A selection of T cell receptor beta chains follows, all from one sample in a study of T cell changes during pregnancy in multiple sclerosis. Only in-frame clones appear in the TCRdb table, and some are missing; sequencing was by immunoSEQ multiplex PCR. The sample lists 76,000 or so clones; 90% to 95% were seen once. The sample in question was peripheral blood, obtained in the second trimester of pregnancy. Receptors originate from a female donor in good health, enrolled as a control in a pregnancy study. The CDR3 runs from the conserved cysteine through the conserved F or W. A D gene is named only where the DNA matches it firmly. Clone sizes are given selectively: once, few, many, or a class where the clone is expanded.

CDR3 protein: CASSSDRDQPQHF
CDR3 DNA: TGTGCCAGCTCTTCCGACAGGGATCAGCCCCAGCATTTT
clone size: .
D gene: TRBD1
J gene: TRBJ1-5
V gene: TRBV18

CDR3 protein: CASSVAGGDQPQHF
CDR3 DNA: TGTGCCAGCAGCGTAGCGGGGGGAGATCAGCCCCAGCATTTT
clone size: .
D gene: .
J gene: TRBJ1-5
V gene: TRBV9

CDR3 protein: CASSLTDKSGGYTF
CDR3 DNA: TGTGCCAGCAGCCTTACAGACAAAAGCGGTGGCTACACCTTC
clone size: .
D gene: .
J gene: TRBJ1-2
V gene: TRBV6-5

CDR3 protein: CASSLEGDPNTEAFF
CDR3 DNA: TGCGCCAGCAGCCTCGAGGGGGACCCGAACACTGAAGCTTTCTTT
clone size: once
D gene: .
J gene: TRBJ1-1
V gene: TRBV5-1

CDR3 protein: CAWSEGGSSYEQYF
CDR3 DNA: TGTGCCTGGAGTGAGGGCGGGAGCTCCTACGAGCAGTACTTC
clone size: .
D gene: TRBD2
J gene: TRBJ2-7
V gene: TRBV30

CDR3 protein: CASTLGTSRGGQYF
CDR3 DNA: TGTGCCAGCACCCTGGGGACCTCGAGGGGGGGGCAGTATTTT
clone size: .
D gene: .
J gene: TRBJ2-3
V gene: TRBV5-4

CDR3 protein: CASSLIPGTGELFF
CDR3 DNA: TGTGCCAGCAGCTTAATTCCGGGAACCGGGGAGCTGTTTTTT
clone size: .
D gene: .
J gene: TRBJ2-2
V gene: TRBV7-8

CDR3 protein: CASSLGDRNTGELFF
CDR3 DNA: TGCGCCAGCAGCTTGGGGGACAGGAACACCGGGGAGCTGTTTTTT
clone size: .
D gene: TRBD1
J gene: TRBJ2-2
V gene: TRBV5-1

CDR3 protein: CASSPWGREQFF
CDR3 DNA: TGTGCCAGCAGCCCCTGGGGCCGTGAGCAGTTCTTC
clone size: .
D gene: .
J gene: TRBJ2-1
V gene: TRBV7-9

CDR3 protein: CASSRTFVTGSADQPQHF
CDR3 DNA: TGTGCCAGCAGTCGAACCTTCGTGACAGGGTCCGCCGATCAGCCCCAGCATTTT
clone size: .
D gene: TRBD1
J gene: TRBJ1-5
V gene: TRBV27

CDR3 protein: CASSFLQGAVNEQFF
CDR3 DNA: TGCGCCAGCAGCTTCCTACAGGGGGCAGTGAATGAGCAGTTCTTC
clone size: .
D gene: TRBD1
J gene: TRBJ2-1
V gene: TRBV5-1

CDR3 protein: CASSQGRGDGETQYF
CDR3 DNA: TGTGCCAGCAGCCAAGGCCGGGGGGACGGAGAGACCCAGTACTTC
clone size: once
D gene: TRBD2
J gene: TRBJ2-5
V gene: TRBV4-2

CDR3 protein: CASSFSEGGQPQHF
CDR3 DNA: TGTGCCAGCAGTTTTTCTGAGGGAGGTCAGCCCCAGCATTTT
clone size: .
D gene: .
J gene: TRBJ1-5
V gene: TRBV27

CDR3 protein: CASRDDRGSYNSPLHF
CDR3 DNA: TGCGCCAGCAGAGATGACAGGGGCTCCTATAATTCACCCCTCCACTTT
clone size: .
D gene: TRBD1
J gene: TRBJ1-6
V gene: TRBV10-2

CDR3 protein: CSGTRFLSYEQYF
CDR3 DNA: TGCAGCGGTACTCGATTTCTTTCCTACGAGCAGTACTTC
clone size: .
D gene: .
J gene: TRBJ2-7
V gene: TRBV29-1

CDR3 protein: CASSLGLMAYEQYF
CDR3 DNA: TGCGCCAGCAGCTTGGGACTGATGGCCTACGAGCAGTACTTC
clone size: once
D gene: .
J gene: TRBJ2-7
V gene: TRBV5-1

CDR3 protein: CASSQDSQSGNTIYF
CDR3 DNA: TGTGCCAGCAGCCAAGACAGCCAGAGTGGAAACACCATATATTTT
clone size: .
D gene: .
J gene: TRBJ1-3
V gene: TRBV11-3

CDR3 protein: CASSTRQGTSGNTIYF
CDR3 DNA: TGTGCCAGCAGCACAAGACAGGGGACTTCTGGAAACACCATATATTTT
clone size: .
D gene: TRBD1
J gene: TRBJ1-3
V gene: TRBV9

CDR3 protein: CASSLSPGGSYEQYF
CDR3 DNA: TGTGCCAGCAGTTTATCACCGGGGGGCTCCTACGAGCAGTACTTC
clone size: .
D gene: TRBD2
J gene: TRBJ2-7
V gene: TRBV6-5

CDR3 protein: CASSQRTGVANTEAFF
CDR3 DNA: TGCGCCAGCAGTCAGAGGACAGGGGTGGCGAACACTGAAGCTTTCTTT
clone size: .
D gene: TRBD1
J gene: TRBJ1-1
V gene: TRBV5-1

CDR3 protein: CASSQDPPGYTEAFF
CDR3 DNA: TGTGCCAGCAGCCAAGATCCCCCCGGGTACACTGAAGCTTTCTTT
clone size: .
D gene: .
J gene: TRBJ1-1
V gene: TRBV14

CDR3 protein: CASSVGPGQGSYNEQFF
CDR3 DNA: TGTGCCAGCAGCGTAGGTCCGGGACAGGGGTCCTACAATGAGCAGTTCTTC
clone size: .
D gene: TRBD1
J gene: TRBJ2-1
V gene: TRBV9

CDR3 protein: CSVDVSRGGYNEQFF
CDR3 DNA: TGCAGCGTTGACGTGTCGAGGGGGGGATACAATGAGCAGTTCTTC
clone size: .
D gene: .
J gene: TRBJ2-1
V gene: TRBV29-1

CDR3 protein: CASSPRTGTQYGYTF
CDR3 DNA: TGTGCCAGCAGTCCCCGAACAGGGACCCAGTATGGCTACACCTTC
clone size: .
D gene: .
J gene: TRBJ1-2
V gene: TRBV2

CDR3 protein: CASSLGHSGANVLTF
CDR3 DNA: TGTGCCAGCAGCTTGGGGCACTCTGGGGCCAACGTCCTGACTTTC
clone size: .
D gene: .
J gene: TRBJ2-6
V gene: TRBV7-2

CDR3 protein: CASSLNPRGFTGELFF
CDR3 DNA: TGTGCCAGCAGCCTTAACCCCAGGGGATTCACCGGGGAGCTGTTTTTT
clone size: .
D gene: .
J gene: TRBJ2-2
V gene: TRBV7-3

CDR3 protein: CASSLGAANNEQFF
CDR3 DNA: TGTGCCAGCAGCTTAGGGGCAGCAAACAATGAGCAGTTCTTC
clone size: .
D gene: .
J gene: TRBJ2-1
V gene: TRBV11-3

CDR3 protein: CASSQDRDRVTDTQYF
CDR3 DNA: TGCGCCAGCAGCCAAGACCGGGACAGGGTAACAGATACGCAGTATTTT
clone size: .
D gene: TRBD1
J gene: TRBJ2-3
V gene: TRBV5-1

CDR3 protein: CASTSSYNEQFF
CDR3 DNA: TGTGCCAGCACCAGCTCCTACAATGAGCAGTTCTTC
clone size: .
D gene: .
J gene: TRBJ2-1
V gene: TRBV11-2

CDR3 protein: CASRPGQGIEQYF
CDR3 DNA: TGTGCCAGCAGACCGGGACAGGGGATCGAGCAGTACTTC
clone size: .
D gene: TRBD1
J gene: TRBJ2-7
V gene: TRBV27

CDR3 protein: CASSLLGTGPYGYTF
CDR3 DNA: TGTGCCAGCAGCTTACTGGGGACAGGTCCTTATGGCTACACCTTC
clone size: .
D gene: TRBD1
J gene: TRBJ1-2
V gene: TRBV11-3

CDR3 protein: CASSAHLGDRGGDEQYF
CDR3 DNA: TGTGCCAGTAGTGCCCATCTTGGGGACAGGGGGGGCGACGAGCAGTACTTC
clone size: once
D gene: TRBD1
J gene: TRBJ2-7
V gene: TRBV19

CDR3 protein: CASSRLKLEQYF
CDR3 DNA: TGTGCCAGCAGCCGACTAAAGCTCGAGCAGTACTTC
clone size: .
D gene: .
J gene: TRBJ2-7
V gene: TRBV2

CDR3 protein: CASSTGQDYGYTF
CDR3 DNA: TGTGCCAGCAGCACGGGACAGGACTATGGCTACACCTTC
clone size: .
D gene: TRBD1
J gene: TRBJ1-2
V gene: TRBV5-4

CDR3 protein: CASVSGVLMNTEAFF
CDR3 DNA: TGTGCCAGCGTTTCAGGGGTCCTGATGAACACTGAAGCTTTCTTT
clone size: .
D gene: .
J gene: TRBJ1-1
V gene: TRBV5-6

CDR3 protein: CAWRARRTSSYNEQFF
CDR3 DNA: TGTGCCTGGAGGGCTCGACGGACTAGCTCCTACAATGAGCAGTTCTTC
clone size: .
D gene: TRBD2
J gene: TRBJ2-1
V gene: TRBV30

CDR3 protein: CASSQDFDRGNTGELFF
CDR3 DNA: TGCGCCAGCAGCCAAGACTTTGACAGAGGCAACACCGGGGAGCTGTTTTTT
clone size: .
D gene: .
J gene: TRBJ2-2
V gene: TRBV4-3

CDR3 protein: CASKQGPNEKLFF
CDR3 DNA: TGTGCCAGCAAGCAGGGGCCTAATGAAAAACTGTTTTTT
clone size: .
D gene: .
J gene: TRBJ1-4
V gene: TRBV7-8

CDR3 protein: CASSSARDTGDEKLFF
CDR3 DNA: TGTGCCAGCAGTTCCGCCCGGGACACCGGGGATGAAAAACTGTTTTTT
clone size: .
D gene: .
J gene: TRBJ1-4
V gene: TRBV5-8

CDR3 protein: CASSAVQGNYGYTF
CDR3 DNA: TGTGCCAGCAGTGCCGTACAGGGGAACTATGGCTACACCTTC
clone size: .
D gene: TRBD1
J gene: TRBJ1-2
V gene: TRBV6-1

CDR3 protein: CASSLGGLGETQYF
CDR3 DNA: TGTGCCAGCAGCTTAGGGGGACTAGGAGAGACCCAGTACTTC
clone size: .
D gene: TRBD2
J gene: TRBJ2-5
V gene: TRBV7-9

CDR3 protein: CALTDRDSYNSPLHF
CDR3 DNA: TGTGCCCTGACAGACAGGGACTCCTATAATTCACCCCTCCACTTT
clone size: .
D gene: TRBD1
J gene: TRBJ1-6
V gene: TRBV30